The sequence of this TCR beta chain was determined in a study of T cell repertoires in cytomegalovirus infection. Notes on the study in general: Carriers of CMV and the relevant HLA type were discriminated by public TCR beta frequency.

V lost 5 bases to trimming and J lost 6 bases, with 13 bases between them. CDR1 is SGHTA and CDR2 is FQGTGA in the germline V gene. The CDR3 covers 14 residues. Ten or more counts support this clonotype. What it binds is not known. TCRdb re-derived calls from the reads in MiXCR, one entry per CDR3 protein. The data show 150,000 to 200,000 distinct CDR3 sequences, over 25% seen once. The source of this sequence is a human donor in good health (CMV status not recorded). Some clones in this sample may be carry-over from other donors' samples. The rearrangement uses TRBV7-3 and TRBJ2-2; no definite D call. The sequenced sample was PBMCs. The CDR3 region has the DNA TGTGCCAGCAGCGCATCCCCAGGAGCCGGGGAGCTGTTTTTT. Protein sequence: CASSASPGAGELFF.